This T cell receptor beta chain derives from a study of post-analysis software for immune sequencing data. Findings and caveats of the study: Compared with controls, patients showed significantly lower normalized Chao1 diversity. The study found TRBV5-6, TRBV5-1 and TRBV20-1 among about five TRBV segments more frequent in patients than controls.

This CDR3 has 15 amino acids. Trimming pared 0 bases from V and 1 base from J, leaving 10 bases between. The germline V gene encodes CDR1 SQVTM and CDR2 ANQGSEA. Unique-molecular-identifier-tagged TCR beta cDNA libraries were used. In TCRdb, the PCR reads were re-called with MiXCR into one record per CDR3 protein. The table lists over 700,000 distinct CDR3 sequences, roughly 29% of them singletons, with 0.5% to 0.6% in the top ten. A word on this clonotype: Its antigen is unidentified.

V usage is TRBV29-1 and J usage is TRBJ2-1, with D possibly TRBD2 on 5 matching bases. The sequencing input was blood. The clonotype comes from a girl aged 10-17 years with multiple sclerosis. The CDR3 reads CSVEDLRVSYNEQFF. CDR3 bases: TGCAGCGTTGAAGATTTGCGGGTATCCTACAATGAGCAGTTCTTC.